This paragraph reports one T cell receptor (beta chain). Some clones are missing from TCRdb's copy, which holds only in-frame ones; the method was immunoSEQ multiplex PCR. The data hold fewer than 200,000 clones, with over 75% observed a single time. This sample was taken from a study of blood T cell repertoires in COVID-19. This CDR3 spans 18 amino acids. Losses at the gene ends were 1 base for V and 6 bases for J; bases not matched to a gene: 13. Germline CDR1 is LNHNV and CDR2 is YYDKDF (reference sequence). This chain uses TRBV15 with TRBJ2-3, with 10 positions matching TRBD2. The specimen was PBMCs or T cells enriched from blood (not recorded which). This clonotype was obtained from a woman in her forties with acute COVID-19. The CDR3 DNA is TGTGCCACCAGCAGAGCCTGGACAGCGGGAGGGGGGTTTGATACGCAGTATTTT. Translation: CATSRAWTAGGGFDTQYF.